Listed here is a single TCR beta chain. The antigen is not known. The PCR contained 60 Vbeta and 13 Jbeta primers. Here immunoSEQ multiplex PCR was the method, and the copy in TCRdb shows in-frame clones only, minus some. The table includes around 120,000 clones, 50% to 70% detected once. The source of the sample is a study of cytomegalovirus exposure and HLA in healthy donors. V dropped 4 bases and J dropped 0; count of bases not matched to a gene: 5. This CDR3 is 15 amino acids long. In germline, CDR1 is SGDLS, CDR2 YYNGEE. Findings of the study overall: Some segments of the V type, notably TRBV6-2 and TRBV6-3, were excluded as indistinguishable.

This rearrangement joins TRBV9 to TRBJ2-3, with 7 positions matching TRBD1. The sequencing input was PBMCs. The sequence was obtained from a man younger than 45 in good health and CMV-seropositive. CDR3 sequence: CASSSGTASTDTQYF. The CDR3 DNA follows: TGTGCCAGCAGCTCCGGGACAGCTAGCACAGATACGCAGTATTTT.